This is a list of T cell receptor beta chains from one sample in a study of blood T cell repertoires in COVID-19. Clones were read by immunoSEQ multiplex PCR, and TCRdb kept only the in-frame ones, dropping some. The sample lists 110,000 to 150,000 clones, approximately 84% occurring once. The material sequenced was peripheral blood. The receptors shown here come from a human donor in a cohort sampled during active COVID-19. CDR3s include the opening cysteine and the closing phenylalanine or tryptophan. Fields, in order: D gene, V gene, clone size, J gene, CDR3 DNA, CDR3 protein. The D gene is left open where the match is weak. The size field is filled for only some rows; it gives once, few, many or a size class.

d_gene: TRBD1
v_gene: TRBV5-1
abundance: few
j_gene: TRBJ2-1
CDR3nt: TGCGCCAGCAGCGGAAGGATAGGCTTGACACAGGGGGAAAGGGAGCAGTTCTTC
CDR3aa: CASSGRIGLTQGEREQFF

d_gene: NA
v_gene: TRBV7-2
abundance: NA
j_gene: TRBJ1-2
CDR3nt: TGTGCCAGCAGCTCGTCCGGGGTACACTATGGCTACACCTTC
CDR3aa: CASSSSGVHYGYTF

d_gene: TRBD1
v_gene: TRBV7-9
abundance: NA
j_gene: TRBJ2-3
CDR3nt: TGTGCCAGCAGCCCCAGGACAGGGGCACATTTCTCTTATACGCAGTATTTT
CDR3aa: CASSPRTGAHFSYTQYF

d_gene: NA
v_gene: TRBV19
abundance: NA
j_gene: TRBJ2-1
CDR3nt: TGTGCCAGTAGGGGGGCCGGGGACAATGAGCAGTTCTTC
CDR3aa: CASRGAGDNEQFF

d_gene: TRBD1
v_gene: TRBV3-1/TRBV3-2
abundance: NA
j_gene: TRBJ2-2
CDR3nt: TGTGCCAGCAGCCAAGTAAGGGGGCCGACAGAGACCGGGGAGCTGTTTTTT
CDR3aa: CASSQVRGPTETGELFF

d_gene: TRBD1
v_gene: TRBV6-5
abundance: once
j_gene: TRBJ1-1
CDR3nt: TGTGCCAGCAGGGACAGGGACGCCACTGAAGCTTTCTTT
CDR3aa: CASRDRDATEAFF

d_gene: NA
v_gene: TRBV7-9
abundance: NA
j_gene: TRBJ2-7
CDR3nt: TGTGCCGCTTCCCGGGACAACTACGAGCAGTACTTC
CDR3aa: CAASRDNYEQYF

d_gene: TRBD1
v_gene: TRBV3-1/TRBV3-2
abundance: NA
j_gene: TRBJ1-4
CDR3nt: TGTGCCAGCAGCCAAGGAGCAGGGGGCACGACTAATGAAAAACTGTTTTTT
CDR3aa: CASSQGAGGTTNEKLFF

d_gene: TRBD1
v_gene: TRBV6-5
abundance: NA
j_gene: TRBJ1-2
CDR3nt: TGTGCCAGCACCCCGGGACAGCTCGGTCGGGATGGCTACACCTTC
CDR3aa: CASTPGQLGRDGYTF

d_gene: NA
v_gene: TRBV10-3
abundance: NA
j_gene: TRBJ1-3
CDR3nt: TGTGCCATCAGTGAGTCCGCAGGGGTGAACACCATATATTTT
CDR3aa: CAISESAGVNTIYF

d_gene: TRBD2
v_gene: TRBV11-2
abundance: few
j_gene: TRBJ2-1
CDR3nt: TGTGCCAGCAGCCCGAGGCGCGGACTAGCGGGGGGGCAGGGTGAGCAGTTCTTC
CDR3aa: CASSPRRGLAGGQGEQFF

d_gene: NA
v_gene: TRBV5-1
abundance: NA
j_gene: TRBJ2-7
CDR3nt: TGCGCCAGCAGCCGGGGGGACACCTACGAGCAGTACTTC
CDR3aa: CASSRGDTYEQYF

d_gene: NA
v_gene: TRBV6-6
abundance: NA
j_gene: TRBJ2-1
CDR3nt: TGTGCCAGCGCCCGGGACTCCTACAATGAGCAGTTCTTC
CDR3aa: CASARDSYNEQFF